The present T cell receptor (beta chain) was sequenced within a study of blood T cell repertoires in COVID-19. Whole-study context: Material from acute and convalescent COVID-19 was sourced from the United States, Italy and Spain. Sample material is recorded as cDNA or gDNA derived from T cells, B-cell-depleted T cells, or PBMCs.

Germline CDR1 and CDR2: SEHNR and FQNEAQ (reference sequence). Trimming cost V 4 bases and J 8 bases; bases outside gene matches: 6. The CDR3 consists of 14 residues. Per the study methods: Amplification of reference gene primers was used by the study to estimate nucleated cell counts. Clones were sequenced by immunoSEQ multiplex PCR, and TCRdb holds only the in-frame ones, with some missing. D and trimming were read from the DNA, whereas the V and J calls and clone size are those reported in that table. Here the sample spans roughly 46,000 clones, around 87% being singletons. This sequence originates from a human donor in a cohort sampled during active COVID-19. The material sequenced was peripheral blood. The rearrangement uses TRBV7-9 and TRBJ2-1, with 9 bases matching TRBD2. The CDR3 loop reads CASSSGLARDEQFF. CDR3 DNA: TGTGCCAGCAGCTCTGGACTAGCGCGGGATGAGCAGTTCTTC. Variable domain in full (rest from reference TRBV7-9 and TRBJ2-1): DTGVSQNPRHKITKRGQNVTFRCDPISEHNRLYWYRQTLGQGPEFLTYFQNEAQLEKSRLLSDRFSAERPKGSFSTLEIQRTEQGDSAMYLCASSSGLARDEQFFGPGTRLTVL.